This T cell receptor (beta chain) was identified during a study of cytomegalovirus exposure and HLA in healthy donors. PCR employed 60 Vbeta and 13 Jbeta primers. Produced via immunoSEQ multiplex PCR; TCRdb's table is partial and in-frame only. The repertoire includes tens of thousands of clones, roughly 70% of them detected once, and 4.9% sits in the top ten. J gave up 5 bases and V 5 bases, and 8 bases lay outside the gene matches. Germline V CDR1 and CDR2: MNHNY, SVGAGI (reference sequence). This CDR3 has 14 residues. This clone was counted between two and nine times. The V gene is TRBV6-6, the J gene TRBJ2-7, with TRBD1 identical over 8 bases. The receptor's source is a man between 60 and 70 years old in good health and CMV-seropositive. The specimen sequenced was PBMCs. CDR3 amino acids: CASSTDLTGDEQYF. CDR3 DNA: TGTGCCAGCAGTACGGACCTGACAGGGGACGAGCAGTACTTC.